This T cell receptor beta chain was captured by sequencing in a study of tumor-infiltrating lymphocytes in localized non-small cell lung cancer. Study-wide context: The cohort mixed smokers and never-smokers, several histologies, and some post-neoadjuvant-chemotherapy samples. Study findings and constraints: Compared with uninvolved lung, tumors showed higher T cell infiltration by TCRbeta sequencing. Different pieces of the same tissue were used for each assay. Only some patients had TCR sequencing, depending on available tissue.

Germline trimming cut 0 bases from V and 6 bases from J; bases unmatched to any gene: 6. Germline V CDR1 and CDR2: SGDLS, YYNGEE. The CDR3 runs 15 residues. A remark on this clone: What it recognizes is unknown.

This table comes from immunoSEQ multiplex PCR, and its TCRdb copy is limited to in-frame clones, with some not included. The repertoire has about 9,700 clones, around 73% of them found once; the top ten carry around 9.6%. This chain connects TRBV9 to TRBJ1-5; 7 nucleotides agree with TRBD1. The sequenced sample was lung tumor tissue. The receptor comes from a human donor with non-small cell lung cancer. The DNA for the CDR3 is TGTGCCAGCAGCGTAGGACAGGGAGGTAGTCAGCCCCAGCATTTT. Protein: CASSVGQGGSQPQHF.